Below are 28 T cell receptor beta chains sequenced from a single sample in a study of cytomegalovirus exposure and HLA in healthy donors (dated by TCRdb to 2017 to 2019). Library method: the immunoSEQ multiplex PCR assay. Not all clones reach the TCRdb copy of this immuneACCESS table, which keeps in-frame sequences only. Checked studies attribute under half of the gap to unresolved V genes and leave the rest unexplained. Counted in this sample were fewer than 150,000 clones; around nine tenths of them appeared once. Jointly, the top ten make up roughly 9% of the sample. Material for sequencing was PBMCs. The receptors come from a man between 18 and 29 years old in good health and CMV-seropositive.

This clone was found once. CDR3 residues: CSPTSGSGKGEQFF. The CDR3 region has the DNA TGCAGCCCGACAAGCGGGTCGGGAAAGGGTGAGCAGTTCTTC. The V and J genes are TRBV29-1 and TRBJ2-1; D perhaps matches TRBD2 (6 bases). Germline loops: CDR1 SQVTM, CDR2 ANQGSEA. V was pared by 8 bases and J by 9 bases, with 23 bases between. The CDR3 extends over 14 amino acids.

This chain connects TRBV11-3 to TRBJ2-7; TRBD2 agrees at 7 bases. Germline V gene lookup returns CDR1 SGHNT and CDR2 YENEEA. V was clipped by 4 bases and J by 2 bases; unmatched bases: 2. This CDR3 is built from 13 residues. In nucleotides, the CDR3 is TGTGCCAGCAGCTCCCGGGGGGCCTACGAGCAGTACTTC. Its translation is CASSSRGAYEQYF.

The chain is built from TRBV19 and TRBJ2-7; D is undetermined. There are 13 residues in the CDR3. Trimming stripped 8 bases from V and 1 base from J, with 12 bases between. CDR1 is LNHDA, CDR2 SQIVND, per germline (reference sequence). CDR3 sequence: CASSNQASYEQYF. As DNA, the CDR3 is TGTGCCAGTTCAAACCAAGCTTCCTACGAGCAGTACTTC.

This clone showed up just a few times. The CDR3 loop reads CASSQEWQGNTGELFF. The DNA of the CDR3 is TGTGCCAGCAGCCAAGAATGGCAGGGGAACACCGGGGAGCTGTTTTTT. This chain joins TRBV4-2 and TRBJ2-2; tentatively, D is TRBD1 (5 bases). Trimming shortened V by 0 bases and J by 1 base, and 9 bases separated the two germline ends. CDR3 size: 16 residues. Germline-derived CDR1 and CDR2 are LGHNA and YNFKEQ.

This rearrangement joins TRBV28 to TRBJ2-7, with D unresolved. Germline CDR1 and CDR2: MDHEN and SYDVKM. The CDR3 runs 14 residues. Trimming stripped 5 bases from V and 9 bases from J, with 20 bases between. CDR3 region: CASSLYSSLVAQYF. The CDR3 DNA reads TGTGCCAGCAGTCTGTACTCCTCTCTAGTTGCGCAGTACTTC.

V usage is TRBV27 and J usage is TRBJ2-5; possible D gene TRBD1, 6 bases. Trimming removed 5 bases at V and 5 bases at J, with 24 bases between. Germline V gene sequence: CDR1 MNHEY, CDR2 SMNVEV (reference sequence). This CDR3 contains 17 residues. The CDR3, as DNA: TGTGCCAGCAGTCCCCTCCCCCAGGGGCCGGTAGGGGAGACCCAGTACTTC. This codes for CASSPLPQGPVGETQYF.

In DNA, the CDR3 is TGTGCCAGCAGCTTTCAGGGGGCGGCCACAGATACGCAGTATTTT. Translating gives CASSFQGAATDTQYF. The J gene is TRBJ2-3, the V gene TRBV7-9; 8 bases map to TRBD1. V was pared by 3 bases and J by 2 bases, with 4 bases of the junction left unmatched. Germline V gene sequence: CDR1 SEHNR, CDR2 FQNEAQ (reference sequence). The CDR3 spans 15 residues.

This clone showed up many times. This chain joins TRBV6-1 and TRBJ2-7; 10 nucleotides match TRBD1. Germline CDR1 MNHNS, CDR2 SASEGT. The CDR3 is made up of 14 amino acids. V shed 7 bases, J shed 3 bases, and the junction held 6 bases outside the gene matches. CDR3 nucleotide sequence: TGTGCCAGCAACGTGGGACAGGGGTTCTACGAGCAGTACTTC. This encodes CASNVGQGFYEQYF.

The V and J genes are TRBV7-9 and TRBJ1-1, with 7 bases matching TRBD1. Trimming cost V 8 bases and J 5 bases; bases outside gene matches: 2. The CDR3 runs to 11 residues. Germline V gene sequence: CDR1 SEHNR, CDR2 FQNEAQ (reference sequence). CDR3 sequence (DNA): TGTGCCAGCCAGGGGGTTACTGAAGCTTTCTTT. As protein: CASQGVTEAFF.

This chain joins TRBV5-4 and TRBJ1-3; D is perhaps TRBD1 (6 bases). V gave up 4 bases and J gave up 4 bases, with 21 bases separating them. The CDR3 is 17 residues long. Germline V CDR1 and CDR2: SGHNT, YYREEE (reference sequence). CDR3 protein: CASSGPGVGAYGNTIYF. For the CDR3, the DNA is TGTGCCAGCAGCGGGCCGGGCGTGGGGGCTTACGGAAACACCATATATTTT.

The DNA of the CDR3 is TGTGCCAGCAGCGGAGGAATCAACTATGGCTACACCTTC. Protein: CASSGGINYGYTF. The chain couples TRBV2 to TRBJ1-2, with unresolved D. The V gene's germline CDR1 is SNHLY and CDR2 FYNNEI. Trimming stripped 6 bases from V and 2 bases from J, with 10 bases between. This CDR3 region has 13 residues.

This chain joins TRBV7-9 and TRBJ2-1; 11 bases fit TRBD2. The ends lost 4 bases at V and 4 bases at J; junction bases unmatched: 3. CDR3 length equals 15 residues. Germline CDR1 SEHNR, CDR2 FQNEAQ (reference sequence). CDR3 region: CASSSTSGDYNEQFF. The CDR3 nucleotides read TGTGCCAGCAGCTCGACTAGCGGGGATTACAATGAGCAGTTCTTC.

The rearrangement joins TRBV7-9 to TRBJ1-2, with TRBD1 matching 9 bases. Germline V lookup: CDR1 SEHNR, CDR2 FQNEAQ (reference sequence). Trimming removed 5 bases from V and 5 bases from J; junction bases left unmatched: 6. This CDR3 has 14 amino acids. The CDR3 is CASSAGTGTYGYTF. CDR3 sequence (DNA): TGTGCCAGCAGCGCCGGGACAGGGACATATGGCTACACCTTC.

This clone was observed once. This chain uses TRBV6-1 with TRBJ1-1; D remains unclear. The CDR3 length is 13 residues. Trimming removed 1 base from V and 6 bases from J, with 9 bases in between. Germline lookup yields CDR1 MNHNS and CDR2 SASEGT. As DNA, the CDR3 is TGTGCCAGCAGTGAAGTGGCTAGCGCTGAAGCTTTCTTT. Protein sequence: CASSEVASAEAFF.

The chain links TRBV19 to TRBJ1-6, with D possibly being TRBD1 (6 bases). V was trimmed by 6 bases and J by 6 bases, leaving 12 bases between them. CDR3 length equals 14 residues. Germline CDR1 reads LNHDA; CDR2 reads SQIVND (reference sequence). CDR3 sequence reads: CASRRQESNSPLHF. As DNA, the CDR3 is TGTGCCAGTAGGCGACAGGAAAGTAATTCACCCCTCCACTTT.

The V call is TRBV6-1, the J call TRBJ1-1; D gene uncertain. V shed 6 bases and J shed 5 bases, with 13 bases lying between them. CDR3 length: 13 residues. Germline CDR1 and CDR2: MNHNS and SASEGT. The CDR3 loop is CASSSKRETEAFF. The CDR3 nucleotides read TGTGCCAGCAGCTCAAAGCGGGAAACTGAAGCTTTCTTT.

V is TRBV12-5 and J is TRBJ1-5; D remains unclear. CDR3 length: 13 amino acids. The germline V and J ends were trimmed by 6 bases and 10 bases, with 16 bases remaining between them. CDR1 LGHNT and CDR2 FRNRAP come from the germline V gene. CDR3 nucleotides: TGTGCTAGTGGAACACTGAGCCCGGGACCCCAGCATTTT. It translates to CASGTLSPGPQHF.

This chain uses TRBV2 with TRBJ1-1; D may be TRBD1 (5 bases). CDR1 SNHLY and CDR2 FYNNEI come from the germline V gene. The CDR3 is 14 residues long. V lost 5 bases and J 6 bases, leaving 16 bases between the germline ends. The CDR3 nucleotides read TGTGCCAGCAGTACTTTAGGGGTTCGGGCTGAAGCTTTCTTT. Translated, it gives CASSTLGVRAEAFF.

The chain has TRBV5-1 and TRBJ2-2; 10 bases fit TRBD2. The CDR3 has 16 residues. The V gene end was trimmed by 2 bases and the J gene end by 3 bases; junction bases not matched to a gene: 4. Germline V lookup: CDR1 SGHRS, CDR2 YFSETQ. In DNA form, the CDR3 reads TGCGCCAGCAGCTTCCTAGCGGGAGAGGACACCGGGGAGCTGTTTTTT. It translates to CASSFLAGEDTGELFF.

The genes are TRBV7-6 and TRBJ2-1; 9 bases line up with TRBD2. The CDR3 totals 14 residues. V shed 6 bases and J 7 bases; nucleotides not matched to a gene: 7. Per germline, CDR1 SGHVS and CDR2 FNYEAQ. CDR3: CASSSAGGVNEQFF. The DNA of the CDR3 is TGTGCCAGCAGTTCTGCGGGAGGGGTTAATGAGCAGTTCTTC.

The V and J genes are TRBV9 and TRBJ2-3, with D unresolved. CDR1 SGDLS and CDR2 YYNGEE come from the germline V gene. The germline V and J ends were trimmed by 0 bases and 6 bases, with 5 bases remaining between them. The CDR3 contains 12 residues. CDR3 nucleotides: TGTGCCAGCAGCGTAGTGGGCGATACGCAGTATTTT. The encoded protein is CASSVVGDTQYF.

The V gene is TRBV19, the J gene TRBJ1-2; D is ambiguous. The V and J ends lost 0 bases and 4 bases respectively, with 6 bases between them. Looked up from germline, CDR1 is LNHDA and CDR2 is SQIVND (reference sequence). This CDR3 region has 13 residues. CDR3 bases: TGTGCCAGTAGTATAGATGGGCTCTATGGCTACACCTTC. Protein sequence: CASSIDGLYGYTF.

The table lists this clone with a count of one. The rearrangement links TRBV5-1 to TRBJ2-5, with D possibly being TRBD2 (6 bases). Germline V lookup: CDR1 SGHRS, CDR2 YFSETQ. CDR3 length: 15 amino acids. Trimming cost V 0 bases and J 4 bases, with 13 bases left between them. CDR3 region: CASSLGPAEGETQYF. DNA of the CDR3: TGCGCCAGCAGCTTGGGTCCAGCGGAGGGAGAGACCCAGTACTTC.

This clone appeared a single time. V is TRBV2 and J is TRBJ2-1, with 8 bases aligning to TRBD2. Germline lookup yields CDR1 SNHLY and CDR2 FYNNEI. V shed 5 bases and J 7 bases; nucleotides not matched to a gene: 13. The CDR3 extends over 16 amino acids. CDR3 DNA sequence: TGTGCCAGCAGTAGTCAGAGCGGGAGACGTGGGAATGAGCAGTTCTTC. Its protein product is CASSSQSGRRGNEQFF.

The chain is built from TRBV6-1 and TRBJ1-5, with a tentative D call TRBD1 (5 bases). Germline loops: CDR1 MNHNS, CDR2 SASEGT. V lost 0 bases and J lost 0, with 15 bases in between. The CDR3 consists of 18 residues. CDR3 DNA sequence: TGTGCCAGCAGTGAAGCGTGGGGACTTCTATATAGCAATCAGCCCCAGCATTTT. Translated, it gives CASSEAWGLLYSNQPQHF.

The chain's CDR3 is CASGLQFADTQYF. CDR3 coding DNA: TGTGCTAGTGGTTTACAGTTCGCAGATACGCAGTATTTT. The chain carries TRBV12-5 and TRBJ2-3; D unresolved. Germline CDR1 is LGHNT and CDR2 is FRNRAP. V was cut by 3 bases and J by 4 bases, with 8 bases left in between. CDR3 length: 13 residues.

The rearrangement uses TRBV7-2 and TRBJ2-2; 9 positions agree with TRBD2. Germline V gene sequence: CDR1 SGHTA, CDR2 FQGNSA. Trimming at V came to 2 bases and at J to 7 bases, leaving 5 bases not matched to a gene. There are 15 residues in the CDR3. The chain's CDR3 is CASSLLAGSVGELFF. The DNA of the CDR3 is TGTGCCAGCAGCTTACTAGCGGGGTCCGTCGGGGAGCTGTTTTTT. Looking up the rest from reference TRBV7-2 and TRBJ2-2 gives the full variable domain: GAGVSQSPSNKVTEKGKDVELRCDPISGHTALYWYRQSLGQGLEFLIYFQGNSAPDKSGLPSDRFSAERTGGSVSTLTIQRTQQEDSAVYLCASSLLAGSVGELFFGEGSRLTVL.

CDR3 in amino acids: CASSFAPGGTDTQYF. The CDR3 bases are TGTGCCAGCAGCTTCGCCCCAGGGGGAACAGATACGCAGTATTTT. This chain links TRBV11-3 with TRBJ2-3, with 7 bases fitting TRBD1. Trimming at V came to 3 bases and at J to 3 bases, leaving 6 bases not matched to a gene. CDR1 and CDR2 from the germline V gene are SGHNT and YENEEA. This CDR3 contains 15 residues.